The next 9 T cell receptor beta chains were all read from a single sample in a study of lymphopenia after photon versus proton radiotherapy. Data came from immunoSEQ multiplex PCR; TCRdb stores just in-frame clones and leaves some out. The sample includes fewer than 20,000 clones, more than 85% of them seen just once. Sequenced here: peripheral blood, sampled from a patient treated with photon-based radiotherapy. These receptors all stem from a woman aged 35 to 49 with cholangiocarcinoma.

This chain links TRBV5-5 with TRBJ2-1; D unclear. CDR3 length: 13 amino acids. V dropped 1 base and J dropped 6 bases, with 8 bases sitting between them. Germline V gene lookup returns CDR1 SGHKS and CDR2 YYEKEE (reference sequence). The CDR3 sequence is CASSLHTANEQFF. For the CDR3, the DNA is TGTGCCAGCAGCTTGCACACGGCCAATGAGCAGTTCTTC.

The chain has TRBV19 and TRBJ1-4; the D is unclear. This CDR3 is built from 12 residues. Looked up from germline, CDR1 is LNHDA and CDR2 is SQIVND (reference sequence). The germline V and J ends were trimmed by 11 bases and 5 bases, with 12 bases remaining between them. The CDR3 protein is CAGDVPNEKLFF. CDR3 nucleotide sequence: TGTGCCGGGGATGTCCCGAATGAAAAACTGTTTTTT.

The CDR3 sequence is CASSHSVDPYNEQFF. Written as DNA, the CDR3 is TGTGCCAGCAGCCACTCAGTAGACCCCTACAATGAGCAGTTCTTC. The chain has TRBV4-2 and TRBJ2-1; D is ambiguous. Trimming took 3 bases from V and 2 from J, leaving 11 bases between them. Germline V CDR1 and CDR2: LGHNA, YNFKEQ. The CDR3 totals 15 residues.

DNA of the CDR3: TGCGCCAGCAGCCGTGACTTTATAAGCACAGATACGCAGTATTTT. Translating gives CASSRDFISTDTQYF. V gene TRBV5-1 combines with J gene TRBJ2-3; D is unclear. Germline V CDR1 and CDR2: SGHRS, YFSETQ. The length of the CDR3 is 15 residues. The V and J ends lost 4 bases and 0 bases respectively, with 12 bases between them.

The chain combines TRBV27 with TRBJ1-3; weak D call: TRBD1 (6 bases). This CDR3 contains 13 residues. Germline-derived CDR1 and CDR2 are MNHEY and SMNVEV (reference sequence). Trimming shortened V by 6 bases and J by 3 bases, and 9 bases separated the two germline ends. CDR3 nucleotides: TGTGCCAGCAGCACAGGGTTTGGAAACACCATATATTTT. This translates into CASSTGFGNTIYF.

V usage is TRBV7-9 and J usage is TRBJ1-2; D is undetermined. Germline-derived CDR1 and CDR2 are SEHNR and FQNEAQ (reference sequence). V was clipped by 3 bases and J by 2 bases, with 10 bases between them. CDR3 length equals 14 residues. In DNA, the CDR3 is TGTGCCAGCAGCTTGGCCAATTTCAACTATGGCTACACCTTC. It is translated as CASSLANFNYGYTF.

CDR3 amino acids: CASSPGRVSGTEAFF. The CDR3 nucleotides read TGCGCCAGCAGCCCGGGGCGGGTATCGGGCACTGAAGCTTTCTTT. The chain links TRBV4-3 to TRBJ1-1; tentative D call: TRBD1 (5 bases). The CDR3 sequence is 15 residues long. Looked up from germline, CDR1 is LGHNA and CDR2 is YSLEER. V shed 4 bases and J shed 4 bases, with 16 bases lying between them.

The chain is built from TRBV4-1 and TRBJ1-3, with D unresolved. CDR3 size: 16 residues. V dropped 2 bases and J dropped 0 bases, with 11 bases sitting between them. The germline V gene encodes CDR1 MGHRA and CDR2 YSYEKL. The CDR3 reads CASSQPRLVSGNTIYF. The CDR3 coding sequence is TGCGCCAGCAGCCAACCCAGACTGGTCTCTGGAAACACCATATATTTT.

The genes are TRBV10-1 and TRBJ2-1; D not resolved. In germline, CDR1 is WNHNN, CDR2 SYGVQD (reference sequence). V lost 2 bases and J 6 bases, leaving 14 bases between the germline ends. The CDR3 sequence is 15 residues long. The CDR3 spells CASSEGLPPANEQFF. DNA for the CDR3: TGCGCCAGCAGTGAGGGGCTGCCTCCGGCCAATGAGCAGTTCTTC.